Each of the 28 T cell receptor beta chains below was sequenced from the same sample in a study of beta chain features in type 1 diabetes. General study results and limits: Moderately but significantly shorter TCRB CDR3s were found in Type 1 diabetes patients in all four CD4+ subsets.

No antigen is known for these receptors. Every bit of the isolated RNA underwent reverse transcription, so sequencing read expressed TCRB transcripts. The data were produced by immunoSEQ multiplex PCR, yet TCRdb's version contains in-frame clones alone and is incomplete. The sample yields 500,000 to 650,000 clones, around 12% seen once. Material: naive CD4+ T cells from blood. Receptor source: a man younger than 40 with type 1 diabetes.

This clone was detected a few times. The gene calls are TRBV5-4 and TRBJ2-5; 7 bases are shared with TRBD1. V was clipped by 5 bases and J by 0 bases; unmatched bases: 4. This CDR3 contains 14 residues. CDR1 SGHNT and CDR2 YYREEE come from the germline V gene (reference sequence). The CDR3 here is CASSYRGDQETQYF. CDR3 sequence (DNA): TGTGCCAGCAGTTACAGGGGCGACCAAGAGACCCAGTACTTC.

This clone was counted only a few times. The chain joins TRBV29-1 to TRBJ2-1; 8 bases map to TRBD1. CDR3 length: 13 residues. V shed 7 bases and J 6 bases; nucleotides not matched to a gene: 8. Germline V gene lookup returns CDR1 SQVTM and CDR2 ANQGSEA. CDR3 bases: TGCAGCGCTAGACAGGGGTTACTCAATGAGCAGTTCTTC. Amino acid sequence: CSARQGLLNEQFF.

The CDR3 DNA sequence: TGTGCCAGCAGCCCCGGACAGGGGGCCGGTGGCTACACCTTC. Its protein is CASSPGQGAGGYTF. V usage is TRBV5-8 and J usage is TRBJ1-2; 11 bases line up with TRBD1. Germline values: CDR1 SGHTS, CDR2 YDEGEE. The CDR3 is 14 residues long. J was trimmed by 7 bases and V by 4 bases; bases with no gene match: 6.

The rearrangement joins TRBV7-9 to TRBJ2-2; D ambiguous. The CDR3 has 15 residues. Trimming left V 8 bases short and J 2 bases short, with 15 bases between. Germline V gene lookup returns CDR1 SEHNR and CDR2 FQNEAQ (reference sequence). DNA for the CDR3: TGTGCCAGCCGACCGCCCCAAGCCAACACCGGGGAGCTGTTTTTT. The encoded protein is CASRPPQANTGELFF.

This clone was counted only a few times. The chain has TRBV6-1 and TRBJ1-5, with D possibly being TRBD1 (5 bases). The germline V gene encodes CDR1 MNHNS and CDR2 SASEGT. V was clipped by 0 bases and J by 2 bases, with 11 bases between them. The CDR3 consists of 16 residues. The DNA for the CDR3 is TGTGCCAGCAGTGAAGCGGGAGGGGTTCGCAATCAGCCCCAGCATTTT. Amino acids: CASSEAGGVRNQPQHF.

The chain joins TRBV2 to TRBJ1-5; no clear D gene. In germline, CDR1 is SNHLY, CDR2 FYNNEI. V gave up 3 bases and J gave up 9 bases, with 6 bases separating them. The CDR3 length is 11 residues. The chain's CDR3 is CASSEGRPQHF. The CDR3 DNA follows: TGTGCCAGCAGTGAGGGCAGGCCCCAGCATTTT.

The V and J genes are TRBV23-1 and TRBJ1-5; D is ambiguous. TRBV23-1 falls under the ORF class, with uncertain function. Deletions cut 6 bases from V and 3 bases from J, with 6 bases between. The CDR3 loop spans 12 amino acids. The CDR3 nucleotides read TGCGCCAGCAGGCTCACCAATCAGCCCCAGCATTTT. The encoded protein is CASRLTNQPQHF.

This clone was counted between two and nine times. The chain recombines TRBV18 with TRBJ1-3, with D unclear. Trimming pared 3 bases from V and 0 bases from J, leaving 12 bases between. CDR3 size: 16 residues. Germline loops: CDR1 KGHSH, CDR2 LQKENI. CDR3: CASSPRTADSGNTIYF. CDR3 nucleotide sequence: TGTGCCAGCTCACCTCGCACCGCGGACTCTGGAAACACCATATATTTT.

This clone appeared a few times. V gene TRBV28 combines with J gene TRBJ2-6, with no clear D. Trimming stripped 8 bases from V and 0 bases from J, with 14 bases between. Germline V gene data show CDR1 as MDHEN and CDR2 as SYDVKM. The CDR3 contains 16 residues. CDR3 in DNA: TGTGCCAGCTCCTCGAGTGGATTCTCTGGGGCCAACGTCCTGACTTTC. Translation gives CASSSSGFSGANVLTF.

A note on this clone: The sample holds other DNA sequences that translate to the same CDR3. V gene TRBV29-1 combines with J gene TRBJ1-4; D gene uncertain. Germline loops: CDR1 SQVTM, CDR2 ANQGSEA. The CDR3 extends over 13 amino acids. V gave up 1 base and J gave up 12 bases, with 15 bases separating them. The CDR3 protein is CSVEAGRGGELFF. For the CDR3, the DNA is TGCAGCGTTGAAGCGGGTCGAGGCGGGGAACTGTTTTTT.

This clone was observed a handful of times. This chain uses TRBV29-1 with TRBJ2-1; 15 bases agree with TRBD2. The trim removed 6 bases at V and 3 bases at J, leaving 6 bases unmatched. The CDR3 has 16 amino acids. The V gene's germline CDR1 is SQVTM and CDR2 ANQGSEA. Written as DNA, the CDR3 is TGCAGCGTCCGGACTAGCGGGGGGGCAATCTACAATGAGCAGTTCTTC. Its protein is CSVRTSGGAIYNEQFF.

The J gene is TRBJ1-2, the V gene TRBV7-2, with D possibly TRBD1 on 6 matching bases. This CDR3 has 13 residues. The V gene lost 10 bases and the J gene lost 6 bases, with 18 bases spanning the gap. Germline CDR1 and CDR2: SGHTA and FQGNSA. This CDR3 reads CATSTGRKDGYTF. CDR3 bases: TGTGCCACCTCGACAGGTCGGAAGGATGGCTACACCTTC.

This clone came up a few times. The J gene is TRBJ2-3, the V gene TRBV7-6; TRBD2 matches 12 bases. This CDR3 has 15 residues. J gave up 4 bases and V 5 bases, and 4 bases lay outside the gene matches. CDR1 is SGHVS, CDR2 FNYEAQ, per germline. The CDR3: CASSRLAGGPDTQYF. The CDR3 DNA reads as TGTGCCAGCAGCCGCCTAGCGGGGGGGCCAGATACGCAGTATTTT.

This clone was seen a few times. V and J are TRBV28 and TRBJ1-3; D perhaps matches TRBD1 (5 bases). The CDR3 has 14 amino acids. Germline loops: CDR1 MDHEN, CDR2 SYDVKM. V dropped 4 bases and J dropped 3 bases, with 10 bases sitting between them. This chain's CDR3 is CASSWGRSGNTIYF. As DNA, the CDR3 is TGTGCCAGCAGTTGGGGCCGCAGTGGAAACACCATATATTTT. The whole variable domain, remainder taken from reference TRBV28 and TRBJ1-3, is DVKVTQSSRYLVKRTGEKVFLECVQDMDHENMFWYRQDPGLGLRLIYFSYDVKMKEKGDIPEGYSVSREKKERFSLILESASTNQTSMYLCASSWGRSGNTIYFGEGSWLTVV.

This clone appeared a few times. The rearrangement uses TRBV6-5 and TRBJ2-7; the D is unclear. The CDR3 extends over 15 amino acids. Trimming took 0 bases from V and 0 from J, leaving 9 bases between them. CDR1 is MNHEY and CDR2 is SVGAGI in the germline V gene. CDR3 sequence: CASSYSTTTSYEQYF. Written as DNA, the CDR3 is TGTGCCAGCAGTTACTCGACGACAACCTCCTACGAGCAGTACTTC.

Regarding this clone: With a much larger clone just one base away, this may be a read error. The same CDR3 can be traced to other DNA sequences in this sample. The chain joins TRBV11-2 to TRBJ2-5; D gene unclear. Between the trimmed V and J ends, which lost 3 bases and 4 bases, there was a span of 3 bases. Germline V gene data show CDR1 as SGHAT and CDR2 as FQNNGV. This CDR3 has 11 residues. The CDR3 coding sequence is TGTGCCAGCAGCTTGGGAGAGACCCAGTACTTC. Protein sequence: CASSLGETQYF.

This clone was counted between two and nine times. Other DNA sequences in this specimen translate into the identical CDR3. V usage is TRBV29-1 and J usage is TRBJ1-4, with unresolved D. The CDR3 is made up of 11 amino acids. Trimming shortened V by 5 bases and J by 5 bases, and 6 bases separated the two germline ends. Germline values: CDR1 SQVTM, CDR2 ANQGSEA. The CDR3 DNA reads as TGCAGCGTTACCACCAATGAAAAACTGTTTTTT. Translating it yields CSVTTNEKLFF.

V and J are TRBV10-3 and TRBJ2-4; unclear D gene. CDR3 length equals 15 residues. With 0 bases removed from V and 4 bases from J, the gap between germline ends came to 10 bases. CDR1 and CDR2 from the germline V gene are ENHRY and SYGVKD. The CDR3 protein is CAISESSAKKNIQYF. CDR3 in DNA: TGTGCCATCAGTGAGTCGAGCGCCAAGAAAAACATTCAGTACTTC.

The genes are TRBV29-1 and TRBJ1-1; D remains unclear. V dropped 7 bases and J dropped 0 bases, with 12 bases sitting between them. From germline, CDR1 is SQVTM and CDR2 ANQGSEA. The CDR3 is 13 amino acids. The CDR3 spells CSGSGNLNTEAFF. The CDR3 DNA is TGCAGCGGATCCGGGAACCTGAACACTGAAGCTTTCTTT.

This chain's CDR3 is CASSYPGQYTGELFF. Here the CDR3 DNA reads TGTGCCAGCAGTTACCCGGGACAATATACCGGGGAGCTGTTTTTT. The chain links TRBV6-6 to TRBJ2-2, with D tentatively TRBD1 (6 bases). Between the trimmed V and J ends, which lost 2 bases and 5 bases, there was a span of 12 bases. The CDR3 extends over 15 amino acids. Germline CDR1 MNHNY, CDR2 SVGAGI (reference sequence).

The CDR3 is CASSPPGDTEAFF. The DNA of the CDR3 is TGTGCCAGCAGCCCCCCCGGAGACACTGAAGCTTTCTTT. This chain uses TRBV9 with TRBJ1-1; D gene uncertain. This CDR3 contains 13 residues. Germline-derived CDR1 and CDR2 are SGDLS and YYNGEE. V lost 4 bases and J lost 3, with 10 bases in between.

This clone was found a few times. The chain joins TRBV6-5 to TRBJ1-5; no definite D call. The length of the CDR3 is 13 residues. The germline V and J ends were trimmed by 5 bases and 2 bases, with 7 bases remaining between them. Germline V gives CDR1 MNHEY, CDR2 SVGAGI. The CDR3 region has the DNA TGTGCCAGCAGTAACGGGGGCAATCAGCCCCAGCATTTT. Translating it yields CASSNGGNQPQHF.

The rearrangement links TRBV18 to TRBJ1-1, with D perhaps matching TRBD1 (5 bases). The V gene lost 3 bases and the J gene lost 0 bases, with 14 bases spanning the gap. Germline values: CDR1 KGHSH, CDR2 LQKENI. This CDR3 has 16 residues. CDR3 loop: CASSPFEAGLNTEAFF. The CDR3 nucleotides read TGTGCCAGCTCACCGTTTGAGGCAGGGCTGAACACTGAAGCTTTCTTT. The complete variable domain, with remaining parts taken from reference TRBV18 and TRBJ1-1, reads NAGVMQNPRHLVRRRGQEARLRCSPMKGHSHVYWYRQLPEEGLKFMVYLQKENIIDESGMPKERFSAEFPKEGPSILRIQQVVRGDSAAYFCASSPFEAGLNTEAFFGQGTRLTVV.

In its sample, this clone was seen a few times. CDR3 loop: CASSTQSGGIGTQYF. DNA of the CDR3: TGTGCCAGCAGCACCCAGTCAGGGGGCATAGGGACCCAGTACTTC. The chain links TRBV7-3 to TRBJ2-5; TRBD1 matches 8 bases. The CDR3 runs 15 residues. Germline V CDR1 and CDR2: SGHTA, FQGTGA. With 5 bases clipped from V and 7 bases from J, the junction kept 12 bases outside the gene matches.

This clone has only a few counts. The CDR3 nucleotides are TGTGCCAGCAGCTCTCCAGGGGTGGGGGCCAACGTCCTGACTTTC. As protein: CASSSPGVGANVLTF. The rearrangement links TRBV5-6 to TRBJ2-6; a weak D match, TRBD1 (6 bases). CDR1 and CDR2 (germline): SGHDT, YYEEEE. Trimming took off 3 bases at V and 4 bases at J, with 11 bases between the two ends. The CDR3 runs 15 residues.

The V and J genes are TRBV10-3 and TRBJ2-5, with 10 bases fitting TRBD1. CDR1 is ENHRY and CDR2 is SYGVKD in the germline V gene. V was clipped by 10 bases and J by 3 bases; unmatched bases: 5. This CDR3 region has 13 residues. CDR3 DNA: TGTGCCACCATAGGACAGGGGGAAGAGACCCAGTACTTC. This translates into CATIGQGEETQYF.

This clone was seen a handful of times. The rearrangement uses TRBV27 and TRBJ2-5; 14 bases align to TRBD2. The junction had 6 bases not matched to a gene; V was cut back by 3 bases and J by 0 bases. Germline V gene data show CDR1 as MNHEY and CDR2 as SMNVEV (reference sequence). The CDR3 is 18 residues long. The CDR3 bases are TGTGCCAGCAGTTTCTTTCGGACTAGCGGGGGGTACCAAGAGACCCAGTACTTC. Translation: CASSFFRTSGGYQETQYF.

This clone was seen only a few times. Written as DNA, the CDR3 is TGTGCCAGCAGCCAAGTTGGAGGTGACTATAATTCACCCCTCCACTTT. Its translation: CASSQVGGDYNSPLHF. This sequence joins TRBV14 and TRBJ1-6; no reliable D call. There are 16 residues in the CDR3. V lost 1 base and J lost 3, with 10 bases in between. CDR1 is SGHDN and CDR2 is FVKESK in the germline V gene.